The sequence of this TCR beta chain was determined in a study of regulatory T cells in long-lasting Graves disease. As to time point: newly diagnosed GD, antithyroid drugs for less than 3 months. Generation of the TCR library employed RNA extracted from PBMCs. CDR3-region Arm-PCR and iRepertoire HTBI primers produced the TCR beta libraries. TCRdb reanalysed the multiplex PCR reads using MiXCR and keeps one entry per CDR3 protein. The data hold about 240,000 distinct CDR3 sequences, with 20% to 25% observed a single time. This clonotype was seen at least ten times. Trimming shortened V by 5 bases and J by 8 bases, and 16 bases separated the two germline ends. Germline CDR1 reads SGHTA; CDR2 reads FQGNSA. This CDR3 is built from 14 residues.

The receptor's source is a female donor with Graves disease. The material was peripheral blood mononuclear cells (PBMCs), obtained at new diagnosis, from a patient treated with antithyroid drugs. The rearrangement links TRBV7-2 to TRBJ1-5; D is possibly TRBD1 (5 bases). The chain's CDR3 is CASSPHGPREPQHF. In nucleotides, the CDR3 is TGTGCCAGCAGCCCCCACGGACCCAGGGAGCCCCAGCATTTT.